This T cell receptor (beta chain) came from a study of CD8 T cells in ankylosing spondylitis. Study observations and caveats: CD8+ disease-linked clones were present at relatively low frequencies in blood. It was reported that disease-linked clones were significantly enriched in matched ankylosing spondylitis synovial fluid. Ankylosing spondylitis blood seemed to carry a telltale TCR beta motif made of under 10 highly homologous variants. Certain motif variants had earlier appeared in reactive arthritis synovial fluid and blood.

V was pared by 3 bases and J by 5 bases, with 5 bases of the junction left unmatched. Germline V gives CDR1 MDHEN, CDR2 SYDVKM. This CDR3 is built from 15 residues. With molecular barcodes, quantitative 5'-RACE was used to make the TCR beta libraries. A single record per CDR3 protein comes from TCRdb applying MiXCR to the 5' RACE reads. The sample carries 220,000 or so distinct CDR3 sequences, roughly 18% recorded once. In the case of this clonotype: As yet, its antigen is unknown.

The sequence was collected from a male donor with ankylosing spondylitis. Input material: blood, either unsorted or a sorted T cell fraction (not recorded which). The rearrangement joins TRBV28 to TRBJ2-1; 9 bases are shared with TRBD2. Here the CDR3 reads CASSFSGSPDNEQFF. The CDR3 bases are TGTGCCAGCAGTTTTAGCGGGAGCCCCGACAATGAGCAGTTCTTC.